The 28 T cell receptor beta chains below all came from one sample that was sequenced in a study of PD-1 blockade in classical Hodgkin lymphoma. Relapse after autologous stem cell transplantation occurred in every patient, and brentuximab vedotin exposure varied. Some clones are missing from TCRdb's copy, which holds only in-frame ones; the method was immunoSEQ multiplex PCR. Of about 9,100 clones listed, around nine tenths are singletons. Sequenced material: peripheral blood mononuclear cells (PBMCs), taken at baseline. Receptors originate from a human donor with classical Hodgkin lymphoma.

This chain joins TRBV9 and TRBJ2-3, with D possibly matching TRBD2 (6 bases). Germline CDR1 is SGDLS and CDR2 is YYNGEE. The CDR3 runs 17 residues. V was shortened by 3 bases and J by 0 bases, with 17 bases between the two germline ends. The CDR3, as DNA: TGTGCCAGCAGCGCAGCCCTTAGCGGACCTAGCACAGATACGCAGTATTTT. This gives the protein CASSAALSGPSTDTQYF.

The J gene is TRBJ1-2, the V gene TRBV28, with D tentatively TRBD1 (5 bases). The CDR3 is made up of 14 amino acids. The V and J ends lost 3 bases and 4 bases respectively, with 12 bases between them. CDR1 and CDR2 from the germline V gene are MDHEN and SYDVKM. The CDR3 here is CASSFGPGIYGYTF. The DNA for the CDR3 is TGTGCCAGCAGTTTTGGGCCAGGGATCTATGGCTACACCTTC.

The CDR3 DNA reads as TGTGCCAGCAGCCCACTGATGGGGCCAGATACGCAGTATTTT. It specifies CASSPLMGPDTQYF. The V call is TRBV14, the J call TRBJ2-3, with a possible D match to TRBD1 (5 bases). Germline V gene lookup returns CDR1 SGHDN and CDR2 FVKESK. This CDR3 is 14 amino acids long. V lost 4 bases, J lost 4 bases, and 12 bases lay in between.

The chain is built from TRBV19 and TRBJ1-1, with a weak D call TRBD1 (5 bases). CDR1 is LNHDA, CDR2 SQIVND, per germline (reference sequence). This CDR3 contains 14 residues. V was clipped by 7 bases and J by 9 bases, with 21 bases between them. The CDR3 loop is CASIGREWAWKAFF. The CDR3 DNA sequence: TGTGCCAGTATAGGCAGGGAGTGGGCCTGGAAAGCTTTCTTT. The whole variable domain, remainder taken from reference TRBV19 and TRBJ1-1, is DGGITQSPKYLFRKEGQNVTLSCEQNLNHDAMYWYRQDPGQGLRLIYYSQIVNDFQKGDIAEGYSVSREKKESFPLTVTSAQKNPTAFYLCASIGREWAWKAFFGQGTRLTVV.

The chain recombines TRBV6-5 with TRBJ2-7; D gene unclear. The germline V gene has CDR1 MNHEY and CDR2 SVGAGI. The V gene lost 6 bases and the J gene lost 3 bases, with 15 bases spanning the gap. The CDR3 has 14 amino acids. The CDR3: CASRPFIPNYEQYF. The CDR3 DNA follows: TGTGCCAGCAGACCCTTTATCCCTAACTACGAGCAGTACTTC.

The chain joins TRBV30 to TRBJ1-2, with D hard to call. Deletions cut 8 bases from V and 7 bases from J, with 17 bases between. CDR3 length equals 12 residues. CDR1 GTSNPN and CDR2 SVGIG come from the germline V gene (reference sequence). Here the CDR3 reads CAIPGGFFGYTF. Written as DNA, the CDR3 is TGTGCCATACCTGGCGGGTTTTTTGGCTACACCTTC.

This clone was found a few times. This CDR3 reads CASSYSETTGDEQYF. As DNA, the CDR3 is TGTGCCAGCAGTTACTCGGAGACCACAGGCGACGAGCAGTACTTC. V gene TRBV6-5 combines with J gene TRBJ2-7; the D gene is possibly TRBD1 (5 bases). CDR1 and CDR2 from the germline V gene are MNHEY and SVGAGI. The CDR3 is 15 residues long. V gave up 0 bases and J gave up 5 bases, with 14 bases separating them.

The V gene is TRBV27, the J gene TRBJ1-6; no clear D. The V gene lost 8 bases and the J gene lost 3 bases, with 20 bases spanning the gap. Per the germline V gene, CDR1 is MNHEY and CDR2 is SMNVEV (reference sequence). The CDR3 has 17 amino acids. The CDR3 is CASLPRAPGIYNSPLHF. The CDR3 DNA sequence: TGTGCCAGCCTCCCACGGGCGCCGGGGATCTATAATTCACCCCTCCACTTT.

This clone was seen a handful of times. The CDR3 loop is CASSDTSGNYNEQFF. The CDR3 DNA follows: TGTGCCAGCAGTGATACTAGCGGGAACTACAATGAGCAGTTCTTC. This chain uses TRBV6-4 with TRBJ2-1; 10 bases agree with TRBD2. The germline gives CDR1 MRHNA, CDR2 SNTAGT. J was trimmed by 3 bases and V by 3 bases; bases with no gene match: 2. This CDR3 has 15 amino acids.

This chain links TRBV4-2 with TRBJ2-2, with D hard to call. V was pared by 2 bases and J by 3 bases, with 7 bases between. The germline gives CDR1 LGHNA, CDR2 YNFKEQ. This CDR3 is 14 amino acids long. This CDR3 is CASSQSQDTGELFF. CDR3 in DNA: TGTGCCAGCAGCCAATCCCAGGACACCGGGGAGCTGTTTTTT.

This clone was counted once. The chain combines TRBV6-1 with TRBJ1-2; 7 bases match TRBD1. The trim removed 5 bases at V and 0 bases at J, leaving 6 bases unmatched. CDR3 length: 15 amino acids. Germline V gene data show CDR1 as MNHNS and CDR2 as SASEGT. DNA for the CDR3: TGTGCCAGCAGTCATGGGGACAGCTCTAACTATGGCTACACCTTC. Its protein is CASSHGDSSNYGYTF.

This chain connects TRBV28 to TRBJ2-7, with TRBD2 identical over 9 bases. The germline CDR1 and CDR2 sequences are MDHEN and SYDVKM. The V and J ends lost 5 bases and 3 bases, in that order; junction bases with no gene match: 8. The CDR3 runs to 15 residues. CDR3 nucleotide sequence: TGTGCCAGCAGTCTTTCGAGCGGGAGGCTCTACGAGCAGTACTTC. Protein sequence: CASSLSSGRLYEQYF.

The chain joins TRBV6-4 to TRBJ2-3; D is perhaps TRBD1 (5 bases). V was shortened by 0 bases and J by 4 bases, with 14 bases between the two germline ends. The germline gives CDR1 MRHNA, CDR2 SNTAGT. This CDR3 contains 16 residues. The CDR3 DNA reads TGTGCCAGCAGTGACTCATCAGGGTCGGCCCCAGATACGCAGTATTTT. Its protein product is CASSDSSGSAPDTQYF.

The V and J genes are TRBV7-8 and TRBJ1-5; maybe TRBD1 (5 bases). The germline V gene has CDR1 SGHVS and CDR2 FQNEAQ. Trimming removed 3 bases from V and 5 bases from J, with 14 bases in between. This CDR3 spans 15 amino acids. The DNA of the CDR3 is TGTGCCAGCAGCTTGTGGGGGATTCAGGATCAGCCCCAGCATTTT. It is translated as CASSLWGIQDQPQHF.

The chain joins TRBV7-8 to TRBJ1-5, with D uncertain. The CDR3 contains 13 residues. Germline CDR1 SGHVS, CDR2 FQNEAQ. The germline V and J ends were trimmed by 3 bases and 3 bases, with 6 bases remaining between them. In DNA form, the CDR3 reads TGTGCCAGCAGCTTTGTAATCAATCAGCCCCAGCATTTT. Encoded protein: CASSFVINQPQHF.

The genes are TRBV4-1 and TRBJ2-7; either TRBD1 or TRBD2 may fit D (5 bases each). CDR1 and CDR2 (germline): MGHRA, YSYEKL. This CDR3 is 18 amino acids long. Trimming took off 1 base at V and 2 bases at J, with 21 bases between the two ends. As DNA, the CDR3 is TGCGCCAGCAGCCAAGTTGATTTTTTGGGACCCCCGGCCTACGAGCAGTACTTC. The encoded protein is CASSQVDFLGPPAYEQYF.

This clone came up a few times. The J gene is TRBJ1-1, the V gene TRBV12-5; D uncertain. CDR1 LGHNT and CDR2 FRNRAP come from the germline V gene. This CDR3 is built from 13 residues. Trimming cost V 4 bases and J 0 bases, with 6 bases left between them. In nucleotides, the CDR3 is TGTGCTAGTGGTTGGGGTTTGAACACTGAAGCTTTCTTT. Residues: CASGWGLNTEAFF.

This chain uses TRBV28 with TRBJ1-5; 9 positions agree with TRBD1. Germline V gives CDR1 MDHEN, CDR2 SYDVKM. With 6 bases clipped from V and 1 base from J, the junction kept 4 bases outside the gene matches. This CDR3 is built from 15 residues. CDR3 residues: CASSSGQGSNQPQHF. The DNA for the CDR3 is TGTGCCAGCAGCTCTGGACAGGGGAGCAATCAGCCCCAGCATTTT.

The chain is built from TRBV28 and TRBJ2-2; 8 bases fit TRBD2. J was trimmed by 2 bases and V by 6 bases; bases with no gene match: 8. This CDR3 region has 16 residues. The germline V gene encodes CDR1 MDHEN and CDR2 SYDVKM. The DNA of the CDR3 is TGTGCCAGCAGCCGTAATAGCGGGAAAAACACCGGGGAGCTGTTTTTT. Translating it yields CASSRNSGKNTGELFF.

The rearrangement uses TRBV4-2 and TRBJ2-3; 8 bases map to TRBD2. The CDR3 has 16 amino acids. In germline, CDR1 is LGHNA, CDR2 YNFKEQ. J gave up 3 bases and V 0 bases, and 5 bases lay outside the gene matches. The chain's CDR3 is CASSQEAGGRTDTQYF. The CDR3 coding sequence is TGTGCCAGCAGCCAAGAGGCGGGAGGTCGAACAGATACGCAGTATTTT.

CDR3 in DNA: TGCGCCAGCAGCTTGGATATGGGACAGGCAACTGGAAACACCATATATTTT. This translates into CASSLDMGQATGNTIYF. J is TRBJ1-3 and V is TRBV5-1; 8 nucleotides match TRBD1. CDR1 SGHRS and CDR2 YFSETQ come from the germline V gene. The CDR3 loop spans 17 amino acids. Trimming took 0 bases from V and 2 from J; bases not matched to a gene: 7.

This clone was counted once. The J gene is TRBJ2-1, the V gene TRBV5-8; D gene unclear. Germline loops: CDR1 SGHTS, CDR2 YDEGEE. The length of the CDR3 is 12 residues. The V gene lost 4 bases and the J gene lost 7 bases, with 9 bases spanning the gap. DNA of the CDR3: TGTGCCAGCAGCGCCGTGCTGAATGAGCAGTTCTTC. Its translation is CASSAVLNEQFF. Supplemented by reference TRBV5-8 and TRBJ2-1, the full variable domain reads EAGVTQSPTHLIKTRGQQATLRCSPISGHTSVYWYQQALGLGLQFLLWYDEGEERNRGNFPPRFSGRQFPNYSSELNVNALELEDSALYLCASSAVLNEQFFGPGTRLTVL.

This CDR3 is CASTPSGRAVNHAQYF. In nucleotides, the CDR3 is TGCGCCAGCACGCCTAGCGGGAGGGCGGTAAATCACGCCCAGTACTTC. The genes are TRBV23-1 and TRBJ2-5; 12 bases are a match to TRBD2. TRBV23-1 qualifies as an ORF whose function is uncertain. The CDR3 length is 16 residues. The V segment lost 7 bases and the J segment 9 bases; nucleotides outside the gene matches: 15.

CDR3 amino acids: CASSKQSGLITGELFF. In nucleotides, the CDR3 is TGTGCCAGCAGCAAACAATCTGGACTCATCACCGGGGAGCTGTTTTTT. The chain joins TRBV9 to TRBJ2-2; tentatively, D is TRBD2 (5 bases). The CDR3 has 16 residues. Germline-derived CDR1 and CDR2 are SGDLS and YYNGEE. V lost 4 bases to trimming and J lost 4 bases, with 17 bases between them. Using reference TRBV9 and TRBJ2-2 for the parts outside the CDR3, the full variable domain is DSGVTQTPKHLITATGQRVTLRCSPRSGDLSVYWYQQSLDQGLQFLIQYYNGEERAKGNILERFSAQQFPDLHSELNLSSLELGDSALYFCASSKQSGLITGELFFGEGSRLTVL.

This clone appeared a single time. The rearrangement uses TRBV11-3 and TRBJ2-3; D unresolved. The CDR3 consists of 14 residues. Per the germline V gene, CDR1 is SGHNT and CDR2 is YENEEA. Trimming cost V 5 bases and J 10 bases, with 19 bases left between them. The CDR3 loop reads CASSPRSRKKAQYF. CDR3 sequence (DNA): TGTGCCAGCAGCCCCCGCAGCAGGAAAAAGGCGCAGTATTTT. Based on the CDR3 plus reference TRBV11-3 and TRBJ2-3, the full variable domain is EAGVVQSPRYKIIEKKQPVAFWCNPISGHNTLYWYLQNLGQGPELLIRYENEEAVDDSQLPKDRFSAERLKGVDSTLKIQPAELGDSAVYLCASSPRSRKKAQYFGPGTRLTVL.

This chain links TRBV5-4 with TRBJ2-3, with unresolved D. Germline CDR1 and CDR2: SGHNT and YYREEE (reference sequence). The CDR3 has 14 amino acids. V was pared by 0 bases and J by 1 base, with 6 bases between. The CDR3 bases are TGTGCCAGCAGCTTGGAGTGGGGCACAGATACGCAGTATTTT. Its protein product is CASSLEWGTDTQYF.

CDR3 sequence: CAWSVNGAGSGQPQHF. Here the CDR3 DNA reads TGTGCCTGGAGTGTAAACGGGGCCGGTTCCGGACAGCCCCAGCATTTT. The J gene is TRBJ1-5, the V gene TRBV30; maybe TRBD1 (5 bases). Germline CDR1 GTSNPN, CDR2 SVGIG (reference sequence). Trimming shortened V by 0 bases and J by 7 bases, and 19 bases separated the two germline ends. The CDR3 is made up of 16 amino acids.

This clone showed up just once. This chain joins TRBV5-1 and TRBJ2-3; 15 bases fit TRBD2. Losses at the gene ends were 2 bases for V and 0 bases for J; bases not matched to a gene: 10. The CDR3 extends over 20 amino acids. The germline V gene encodes CDR1 SGHRS and CDR2 YFSETQ. For the CDR3, the DNA is TGCGCCAGCAGCTTAATCCCGGGACTAGCGGGAGGTCCTAGCACAGATACGCAGTATTTT. It codes for CASSLIPGLAGGPSTDTQYF.